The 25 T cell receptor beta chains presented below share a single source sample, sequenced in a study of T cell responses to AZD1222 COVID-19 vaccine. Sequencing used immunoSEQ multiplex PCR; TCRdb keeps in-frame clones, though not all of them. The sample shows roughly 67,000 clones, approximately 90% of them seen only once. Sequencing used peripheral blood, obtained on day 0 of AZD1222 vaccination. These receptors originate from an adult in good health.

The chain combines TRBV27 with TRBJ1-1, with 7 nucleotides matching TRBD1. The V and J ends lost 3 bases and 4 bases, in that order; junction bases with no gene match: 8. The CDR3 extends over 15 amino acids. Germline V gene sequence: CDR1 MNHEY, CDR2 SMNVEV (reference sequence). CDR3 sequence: CASSFLEGAATEAFF. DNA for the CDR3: TGTGCCAGCAGTTTCCTTGAGGGGGCGGCCACTGAAGCTTTCTTT.

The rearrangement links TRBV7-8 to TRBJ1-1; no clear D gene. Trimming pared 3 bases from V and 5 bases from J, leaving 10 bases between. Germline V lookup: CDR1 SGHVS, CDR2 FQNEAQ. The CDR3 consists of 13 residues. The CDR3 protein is CASSLVGSTEAFF. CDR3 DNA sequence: TGTGCCAGCAGCTTGGTGGGTTCGACTGAAGCTTTCTTT.

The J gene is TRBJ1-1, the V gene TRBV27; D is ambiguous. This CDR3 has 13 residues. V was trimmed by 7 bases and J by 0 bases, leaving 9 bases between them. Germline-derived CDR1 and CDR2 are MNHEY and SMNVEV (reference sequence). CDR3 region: CASTNTVNTEAFF. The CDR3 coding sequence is TGTGCCAGCACCAATACCGTGAACACTGAAGCTTTCTTT.

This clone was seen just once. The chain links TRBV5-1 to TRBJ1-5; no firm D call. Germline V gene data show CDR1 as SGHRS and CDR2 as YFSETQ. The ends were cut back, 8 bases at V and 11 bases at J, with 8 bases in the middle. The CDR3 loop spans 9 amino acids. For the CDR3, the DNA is TGCGCCAGGGGGAGGGCCCAGCATTTT. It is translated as CARGRAQHF.

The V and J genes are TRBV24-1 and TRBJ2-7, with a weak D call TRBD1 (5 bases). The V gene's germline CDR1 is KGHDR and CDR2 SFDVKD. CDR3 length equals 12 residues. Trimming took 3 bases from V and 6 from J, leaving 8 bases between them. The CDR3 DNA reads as TGTGCCACCAGTGATCCGGACACCGAGCAGTACTTC. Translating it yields CATSDPDTEQYF.

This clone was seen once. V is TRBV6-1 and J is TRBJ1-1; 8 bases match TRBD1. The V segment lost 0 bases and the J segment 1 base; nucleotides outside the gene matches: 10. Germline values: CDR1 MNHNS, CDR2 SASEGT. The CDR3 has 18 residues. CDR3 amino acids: CASSEAILGTGRNTEAFF. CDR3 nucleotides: TGTGCCAGCAGTGAAGCAATACTCGGGACAGGCAGGAACACTGAAGCTTTCTTT.

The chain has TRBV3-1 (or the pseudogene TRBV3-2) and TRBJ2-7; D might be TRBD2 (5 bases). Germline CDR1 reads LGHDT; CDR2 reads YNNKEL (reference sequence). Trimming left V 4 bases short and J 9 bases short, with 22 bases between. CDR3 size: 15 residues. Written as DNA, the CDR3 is TGTGCCAGCAGCCCAAACGCTGGGAGCGCCTCACGGCAGTACTTC. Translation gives CASSPNAGSASRQYF.

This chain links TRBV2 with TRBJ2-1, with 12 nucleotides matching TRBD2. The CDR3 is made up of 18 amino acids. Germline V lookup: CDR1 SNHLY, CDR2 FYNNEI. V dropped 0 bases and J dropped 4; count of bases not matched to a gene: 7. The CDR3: CASSEAPGLAGYYNEQFF. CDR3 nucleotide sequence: TGTGCCAGCAGTGAAGCGCCGGGACTAGCGGGTTATTACAATGAGCAGTTCTTC.

The CDR3 sequence is CASAPGLKYEQYF. CDR3 DNA: TGTGCCAGCGCACCGGGACTAAAGTACGAGCAGTACTTC. This chain joins TRBV6-5 and TRBJ2-7, with 7 bases lining up with TRBD2. This CDR3 has 13 residues. Germline CDR1 reads MNHEY; CDR2 reads SVGAGI. V shed 8 bases, J shed 4 bases, and the junction held 8 bases outside the gene matches.

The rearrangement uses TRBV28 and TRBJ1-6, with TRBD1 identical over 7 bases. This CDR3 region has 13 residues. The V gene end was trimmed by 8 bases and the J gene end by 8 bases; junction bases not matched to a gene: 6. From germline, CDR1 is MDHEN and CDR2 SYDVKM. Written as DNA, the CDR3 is TGTGCCAGCCTCCGGGACAGACATTCACCCCTCCACTTT. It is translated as CASLRDRHSPLHF.

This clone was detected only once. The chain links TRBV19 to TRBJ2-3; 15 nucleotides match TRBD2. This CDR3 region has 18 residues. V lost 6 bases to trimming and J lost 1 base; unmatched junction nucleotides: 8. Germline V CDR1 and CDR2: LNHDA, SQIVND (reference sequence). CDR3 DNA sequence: TGTGCCAGTAGCGACCGGACTAGCGGGAGGGTTGGCACAGATACGCAGTATTTT. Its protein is CASSDRTSGRVGTDTQYF.

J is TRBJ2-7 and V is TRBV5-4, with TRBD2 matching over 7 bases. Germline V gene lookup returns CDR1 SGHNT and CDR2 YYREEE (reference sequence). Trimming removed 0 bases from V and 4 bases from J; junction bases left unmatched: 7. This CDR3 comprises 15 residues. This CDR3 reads CASSLGGSNPYEQYF. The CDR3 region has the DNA TGTGCCAGCAGCTTGGGCGGGAGTAACCCTTACGAGCAGTACTTC.

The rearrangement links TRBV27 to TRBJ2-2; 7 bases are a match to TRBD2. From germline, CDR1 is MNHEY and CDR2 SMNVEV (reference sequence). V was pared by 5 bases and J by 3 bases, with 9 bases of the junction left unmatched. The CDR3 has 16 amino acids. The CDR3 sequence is CASSAAAGGYTGELFF. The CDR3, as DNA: TGTGCCAGCAGTGCCGCCGCCGGGGGGTACACCGGGGAGCTGTTTTTT.

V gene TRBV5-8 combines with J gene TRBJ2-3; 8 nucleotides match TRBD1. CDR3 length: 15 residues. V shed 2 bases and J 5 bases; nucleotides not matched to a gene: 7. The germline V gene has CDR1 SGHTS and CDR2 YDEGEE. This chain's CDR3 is CASSFWAGGRDTQYF. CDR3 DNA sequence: TGTGCCAGCAGCTTCTGGGCAGGGGGCAGAGATACGCAGTATTTT. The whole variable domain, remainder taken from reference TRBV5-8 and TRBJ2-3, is EAGVTQSPTHLIKTRGQQATLRCSPISGHTSVYWYQQALGLGLQFLLWYDEGEERNRGNFPPRFSGRQFPNYSSELNVNALELEDSALYLCASSFWAGGRDTQYFGPGTRLTVL.

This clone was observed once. The CDR3 sequence: CSASGSPNHEQFF. The CDR3 nucleotides are TGCAGTGCTAGTGGTAGTCCCAACCATGAGCAGTTCTTC. The V and J genes are TRBV20-1 and TRBJ2-1; D ambiguous. This CDR3 spans 13 amino acids. From germline, CDR1 is DFQATT and CDR2 SNEGSKA (reference sequence). Between the trimmed V and J ends, which lost 3 bases and 8 bases, there was a span of 14 bases.

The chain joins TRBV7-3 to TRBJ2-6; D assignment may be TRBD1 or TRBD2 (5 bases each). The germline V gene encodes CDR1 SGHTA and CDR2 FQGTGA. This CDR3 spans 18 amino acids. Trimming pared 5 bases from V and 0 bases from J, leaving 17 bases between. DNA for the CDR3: TGTGCCAGCAGCGCCGTCGGGACCGCATTCTCTGGGGCCAACGTCCTGACTTTC. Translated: CASSAVGTAFSGANVLTF.

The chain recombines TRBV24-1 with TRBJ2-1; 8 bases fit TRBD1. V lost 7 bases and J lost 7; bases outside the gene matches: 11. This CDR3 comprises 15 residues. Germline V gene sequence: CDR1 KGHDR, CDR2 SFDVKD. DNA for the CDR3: TGTGCCACCAGCGGTTCCCGGACAGGGAAAAATGAGCAGTTCTTC. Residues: CATSGSRTGKNEQFF.

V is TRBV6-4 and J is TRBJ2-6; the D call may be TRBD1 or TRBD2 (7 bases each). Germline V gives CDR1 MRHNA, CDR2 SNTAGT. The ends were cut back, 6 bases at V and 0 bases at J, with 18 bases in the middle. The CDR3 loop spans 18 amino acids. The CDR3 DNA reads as TGTGCCAGCAGCAAAACAGGGGAGGGATACTCTGGGGCCAACGTCCTGACTTTC. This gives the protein CASSKTGEGYSGANVLTF.

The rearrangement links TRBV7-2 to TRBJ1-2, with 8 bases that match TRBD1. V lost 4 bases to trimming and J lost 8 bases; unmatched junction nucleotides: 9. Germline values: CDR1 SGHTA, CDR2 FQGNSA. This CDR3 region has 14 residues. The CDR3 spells CASSSAQGAEGYTF. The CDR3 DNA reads TGTGCCAGCAGCTCAGCTCAGGGGGCAGAGGGCTACACCTTC.

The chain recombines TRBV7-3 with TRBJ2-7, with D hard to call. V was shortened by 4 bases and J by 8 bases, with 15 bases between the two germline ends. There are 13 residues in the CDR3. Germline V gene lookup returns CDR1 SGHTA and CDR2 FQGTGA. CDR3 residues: CASSSDAGRQQYF. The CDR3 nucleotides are TGTGCCAGCAGCTCCGACGCAGGAAGACAGCAGTACTTC.

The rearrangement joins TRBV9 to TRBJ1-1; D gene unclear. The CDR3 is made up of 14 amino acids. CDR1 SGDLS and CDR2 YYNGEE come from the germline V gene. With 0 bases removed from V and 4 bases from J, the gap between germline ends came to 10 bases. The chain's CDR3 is CASSVAWGGTEAFF. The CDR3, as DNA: TGTGCCAGCAGCGTAGCTTGGGGAGGCACTGAAGCTTTCTTT. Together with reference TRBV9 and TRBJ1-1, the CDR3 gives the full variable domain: DSGVTQTPKHLITATGQRVTLRCSPRSGDLSVYWYQQSLDQGLQFLIQYYNGEERAKGNILERFSAQQFPDLHSELNLSSLELGDSALYFCASSVAWGGTEAFFGQGTRLTVV.

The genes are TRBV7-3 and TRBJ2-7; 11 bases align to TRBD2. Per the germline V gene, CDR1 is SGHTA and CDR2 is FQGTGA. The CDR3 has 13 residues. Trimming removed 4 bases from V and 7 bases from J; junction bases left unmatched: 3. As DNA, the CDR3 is TGTGCCAGCAGCTCACTAGCGGGAGCTGAGCAGTACTTC. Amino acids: CASSSLAGAEQYF.

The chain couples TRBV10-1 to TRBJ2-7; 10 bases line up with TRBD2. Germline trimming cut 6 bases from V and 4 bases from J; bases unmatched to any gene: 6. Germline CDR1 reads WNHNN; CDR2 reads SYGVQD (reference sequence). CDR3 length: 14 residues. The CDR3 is CASSPSGRGYEQYF. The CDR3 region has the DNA TGCGCCAGCAGCCCTAGCGGGAGAGGTTACGAGCAGTACTTC.

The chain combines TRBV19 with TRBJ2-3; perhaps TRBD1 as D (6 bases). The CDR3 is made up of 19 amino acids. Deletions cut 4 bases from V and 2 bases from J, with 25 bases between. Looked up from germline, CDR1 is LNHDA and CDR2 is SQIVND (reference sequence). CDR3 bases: TGTGCCAGTAGTACGGTTGCGCCCACACAGGGAATTGTCACAGATACGCAGTATTTT. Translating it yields CASSTVAPTQGIVTDTQYF.

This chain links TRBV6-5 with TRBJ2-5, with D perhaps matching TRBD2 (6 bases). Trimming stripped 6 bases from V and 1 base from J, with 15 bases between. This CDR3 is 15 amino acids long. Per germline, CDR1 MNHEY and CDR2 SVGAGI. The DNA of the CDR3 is TGTGCCAGCAGCCACCGGCGGCGGGGCCAAGAGACCCAGTACTTC. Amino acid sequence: CASSHRRRGQETQYF.